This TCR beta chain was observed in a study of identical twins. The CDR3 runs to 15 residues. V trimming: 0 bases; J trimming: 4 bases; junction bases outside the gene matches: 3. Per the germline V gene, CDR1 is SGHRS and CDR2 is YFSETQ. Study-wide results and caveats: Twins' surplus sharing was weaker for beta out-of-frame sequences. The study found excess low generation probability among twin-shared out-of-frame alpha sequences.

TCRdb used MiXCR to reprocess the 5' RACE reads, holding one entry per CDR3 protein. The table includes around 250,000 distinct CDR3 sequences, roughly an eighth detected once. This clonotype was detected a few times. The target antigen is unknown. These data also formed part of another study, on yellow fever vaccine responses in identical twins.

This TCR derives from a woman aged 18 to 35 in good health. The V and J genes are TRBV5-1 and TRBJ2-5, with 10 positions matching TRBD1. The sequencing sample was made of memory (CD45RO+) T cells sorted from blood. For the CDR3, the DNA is TGCGCCAGCAGCTTGGCCGACAGGGGGCGAGAGACCCAGTACTTC. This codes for CASSLADRGRETQYF.